This T cell receptor (beta chain) emerged from a study of beta chain features in type 1 diabetes. General observations from the study: In cDNA sequencing, cells with high TCR expression could be over-represented. More deletions and fewer insertions at VDJ junctions were seen in type 1 diabetes patients.

Expressed TCRB transcripts were sequenced, since all the RNA that had been isolated was reverse transcribed. Assay used: immunoSEQ multiplex PCR; TCRdb lists only in-frame clones, some missing. The table lists hundreds of thousands of clones, about an eighth of them singletons. Per donor, one heparinised blood draw averaged approximately 120 mL. The CDR3 loop spans 16 amino acids. The V end was cut by 3 bases, the J end by 0 bases, with 9 bases between. CDR1 SGHTA and CDR2 FQGNSA come from the germline V gene. Points on this clone: Its antigen is as yet unknown.

This sequence was found in a woman aged 18-30 years in good health. The sequenced material came from naive CD4+ T cells from blood. V gene TRBV7-2 combines with J gene TRBJ2-6; D ambiguous. The CDR3 nucleotides read TGTGCCAGCAGCTTTTACCCGTACTCTGGGGCCAACGTCCTGACTTTC. This gives the protein CASSFYPYSGANVLTF. Filled out from reference TRBV7-2 and TRBJ2-6, the complete variable domain reads GAGVSQSPSNKVTEKGKDVELRCDPISGHTALYWYRQSLGQGLEFLIYFQGNSAPDKSGLPSDRFSAERTGGSVSTLTIQRTQQEDSAVYLCASSFYPYSGANVLTFGAGSRLTVL.